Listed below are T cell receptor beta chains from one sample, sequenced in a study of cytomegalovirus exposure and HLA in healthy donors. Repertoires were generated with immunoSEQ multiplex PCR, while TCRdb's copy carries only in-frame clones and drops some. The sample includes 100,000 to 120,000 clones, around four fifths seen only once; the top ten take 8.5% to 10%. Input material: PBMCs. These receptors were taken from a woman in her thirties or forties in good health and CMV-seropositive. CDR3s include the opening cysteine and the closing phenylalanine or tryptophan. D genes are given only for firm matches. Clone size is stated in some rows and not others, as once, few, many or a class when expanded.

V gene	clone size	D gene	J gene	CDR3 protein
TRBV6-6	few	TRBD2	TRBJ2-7	CASNPLAGVYEQYF
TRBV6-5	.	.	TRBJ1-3	CASSRSGGNTIYF
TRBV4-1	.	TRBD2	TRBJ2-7	CASSQVILGVAGRSLSYEQYF
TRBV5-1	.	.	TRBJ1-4	CASSLVGGATNEKLFF
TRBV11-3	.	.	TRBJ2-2	CASSLGPNTGELFF
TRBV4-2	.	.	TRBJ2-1	CASSPTRNNEQFF
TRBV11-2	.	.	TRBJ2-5	CASSPRGARLQETQYF
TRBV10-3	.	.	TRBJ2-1	CAISESGLSSYNEQFF
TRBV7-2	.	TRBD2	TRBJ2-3	CASSLNQRGDTDTQYF
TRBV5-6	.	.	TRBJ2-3	CASSPGDHAFSDTQYF
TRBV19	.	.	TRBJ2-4	CATSPTGWAKNIQYF
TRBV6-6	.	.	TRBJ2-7	CASSYADSTYEQYF
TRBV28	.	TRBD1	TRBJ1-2	CASSFKRTGGGYTF